This T cell receptor (beta chain) was sequenced during a study of T cell repertoires in cytomegalovirus infection. As for the study in general: Indications of both CMV infection and matching HLA type were provided by public TCR beta signatures.

TCRdb called the reads again in MiXCR, with one record for every CDR3 protein. The sample consists of 70,000 to 75,000 distinct CDR3 sequences, about 4.2% of them appearing once. General study findings and limits: Clonotype analysis showed dominance of the ex vivo response by HLA-C-restricted CMV-specific TCR beta clonotypes. Public TCR beta family frequency separated CMV-and-HLA carriers, including in an independent cohort.

There are many counts of this clonotype. Antigen specificity is unknown. This clonotype was obtained from a human donor in good health (CMV status not recorded). Some clones in this sample may be carry-over from other donors' samples. Sample: PBMCs.

CDR3 DNA sequence: TGTGCCAGCAGCTTAGACAGGGAAGCTTTCTTT. It yields the protein CASSLDREAFF. The gene calls are TRBV7-3 and TRBJ1-1; the D gene is possibly TRBD1 (6 bases). The V end lost 2 bases, the J end lost 8 bases, and 6 bases lay between the germline ends. Germline V gives CDR1 SGHTA, CDR2 FQGTGA. The CDR3 spans 11 residues.